What follows describes a single TCR beta chain. The sample belongs to a study of shared clonotypes between healthy human individuals. Study-level information: The composition of the donors was a couple of women and a few men aged 18 to 49.

Here immunoSEQ multiplex PCR was the method, and the copy in TCRdb shows in-frame clones only, minus some. The data contain 1,500,000 or so clones, around 97% of them singletons. Germline V gives CDR1 SEHNR, CDR2 FQNEAQ (reference sequence). The ends lost 7 bases at V and 5 bases at J; junction bases unmatched: 23. The CDR3 consists of 19 residues. V is TRBV7-9 and J is TRBJ1-5, with 7 bases lining up with TRBD1. Material: naive CD4+ T cells sorted from blood. Regarding subset: CD45RA+ positively selected. The clonotype was recovered from a man aged 25 to 40 in good health. This chain's CDR3 is CASNPSLVRDSGLYQPQHF. In DNA, the CDR3 is TGTGCCAGCAACCCAAGTTTGGTTCGGGACAGCGGCCTCTATCAGCCCCAGCATTTT. The variable domain in full, completed from reference TRBV7-9 and TRBJ1-5, reads DTGVSQNPRHKITKRGQNVTFRCDPISEHNRLYWYRQTLGQGPEFLTYFQNEAQLEKSRLLSDRFSAERPKGSFSTLEIQRTEQGDSAMYLCASNPSLVRDSGLYQPQHFGDGTRLSIL.